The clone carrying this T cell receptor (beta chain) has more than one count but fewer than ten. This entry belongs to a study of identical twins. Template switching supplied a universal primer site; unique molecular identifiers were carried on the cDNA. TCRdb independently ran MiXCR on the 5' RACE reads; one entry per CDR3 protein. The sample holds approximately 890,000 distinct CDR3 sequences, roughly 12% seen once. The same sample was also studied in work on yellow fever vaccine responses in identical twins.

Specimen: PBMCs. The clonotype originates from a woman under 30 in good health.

The CDR3: CSVTPDRENEQFF. CDR3 DNA sequence: TGCAGCGTCACCCCGGACAGGGAGAATGAGCAGTTCTTC. The chain employs TRBV29-1 and TRBJ2-1; 8 nucleotides align to TRBD1. The CDR3 sequence is 13 residues long. Germline CDR1 SQVTM, CDR2 ANQGSEA. V gave up 6 bases and J gave up 7 bases; unmatched junction bases: 8.